This entry is about one T cell receptor beta chain. Trimming cost V 4 bases and J 4 bases, with 4 bases left between them. The CDR3 is 12 residues long. Per the germline V gene, CDR1 is SEHNR and CDR2 is FQNEAQ (reference sequence). In the authors' workflow: Quantification of nucleated cells was approximated via reference gene primer amplification. Assay used: immunoSEQ multiplex PCR; TCRdb lists only in-frame clones, some missing. V, J and clone size derive from that table, while D and trimming were established from the DNA sequence. The table includes about 280,000 clones, approximately 85% detected once. This sample was included in a study of blood T cell repertoires in COVID-19. Study background: In each case, the material was cDNA or gDNA derived from T cells, B-cell-depleted T cells, or PBMCs.

The TCR sequence derives from a man aged 45-60 years with active or convalescent COVID-19. Material for sequencing was peripheral blood. The genes are TRBV7-9 and TRBJ2-2; no clear D. The CDR3 here is CASSSITGELFF. The CDR3 bases are TGTGCCAGCAGCTCCATCACCGGGGAGCTGTTTTTT.